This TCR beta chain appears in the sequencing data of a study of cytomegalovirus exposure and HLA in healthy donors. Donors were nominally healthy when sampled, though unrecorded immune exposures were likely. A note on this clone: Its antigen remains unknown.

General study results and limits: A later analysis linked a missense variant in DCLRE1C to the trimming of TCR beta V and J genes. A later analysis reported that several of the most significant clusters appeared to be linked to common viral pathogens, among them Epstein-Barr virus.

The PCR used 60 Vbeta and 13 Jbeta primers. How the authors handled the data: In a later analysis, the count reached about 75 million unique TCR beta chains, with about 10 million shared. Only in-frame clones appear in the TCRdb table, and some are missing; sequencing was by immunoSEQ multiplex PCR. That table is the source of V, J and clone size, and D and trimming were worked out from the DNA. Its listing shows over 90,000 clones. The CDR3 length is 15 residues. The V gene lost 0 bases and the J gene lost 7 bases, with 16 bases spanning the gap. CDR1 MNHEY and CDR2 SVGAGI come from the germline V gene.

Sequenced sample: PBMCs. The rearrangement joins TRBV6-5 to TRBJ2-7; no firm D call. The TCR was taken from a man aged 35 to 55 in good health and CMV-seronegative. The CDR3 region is CASSYSSSLNGEQYF. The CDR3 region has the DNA TGTGCCAGCAGTTACTCGAGTAGTTTGAACGGGGAGCAGTACTTC.